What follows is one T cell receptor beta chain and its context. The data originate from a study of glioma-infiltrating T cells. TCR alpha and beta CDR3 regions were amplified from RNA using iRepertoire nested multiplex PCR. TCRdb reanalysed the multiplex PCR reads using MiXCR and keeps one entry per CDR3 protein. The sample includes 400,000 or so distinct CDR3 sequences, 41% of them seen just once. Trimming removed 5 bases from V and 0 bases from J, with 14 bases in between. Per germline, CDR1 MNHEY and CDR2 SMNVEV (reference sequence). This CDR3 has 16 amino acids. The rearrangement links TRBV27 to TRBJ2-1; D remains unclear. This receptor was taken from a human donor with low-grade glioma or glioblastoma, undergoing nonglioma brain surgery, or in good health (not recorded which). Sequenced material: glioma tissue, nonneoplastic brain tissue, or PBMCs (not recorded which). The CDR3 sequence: CASSQLSFGSYNEQFF. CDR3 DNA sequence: TGTGCCAGCAGTCAACTGTCGTTTGGCTCCTACAATGAGCAGTTCTTC.